The text below deals with one TCR beta chain. Its antigen remains unknown. The data are from a study of Ad26.COV2.S vaccination and SARS-CoV-2 variants. Study context: Donor was in the COV1001 Ad26.COV2.S trial arm. Study results and limitations: Substantial response breadth was reportedly seen for spike-specific CD8+ and CD4+ T cells after vaccination.

Treatment specified: approximately 18 received Ad26.COV2.S at low or high dose, single or two shots; about 5 received placebo; per-sample allocation not given. Samples came from day 63 after the first vaccine or placebo injection. The CDR3 loop spans 14 amino acids. Germline CDR1 is SEHNR and CDR2 is FQNEAQ (reference sequence). V lost 5 bases to trimming and J lost 4 bases; unmatched junction nucleotides: 6. Libraries were prepared by immunoSEQ multiplex PCR; TCRdb keeps only in-frame clonotypes and omits some of them. This table holds 300,000 to 400,000 clones, 80% to 90% found once. The sequencing used peripheral blood, collected in a trial of Ad26.COV2.S vaccine versus placebo. V usage is TRBV7-9 and J usage is TRBJ2-7; 9 nucleotides agree with TRBD1. The receptor comes from a person between 18 and 65 years old who received the Ad26.COV2.S COVID-19 vaccine or a placebo. CDR3 nucleotide sequence: TGTGCCAGCAGCCCACGGGACAGGGTTTACGAGCAGTACTTC. Translating it yields CASSPRDRVYEQYF.